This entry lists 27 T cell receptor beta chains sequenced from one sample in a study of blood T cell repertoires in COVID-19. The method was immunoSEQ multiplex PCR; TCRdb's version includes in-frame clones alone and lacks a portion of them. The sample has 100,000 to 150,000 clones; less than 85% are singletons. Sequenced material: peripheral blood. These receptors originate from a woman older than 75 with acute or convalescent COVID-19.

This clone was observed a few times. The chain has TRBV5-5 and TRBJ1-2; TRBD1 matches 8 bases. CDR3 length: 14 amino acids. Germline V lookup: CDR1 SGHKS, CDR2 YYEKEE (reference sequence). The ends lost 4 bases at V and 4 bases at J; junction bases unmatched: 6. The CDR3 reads CASSLQGAIYGYTF. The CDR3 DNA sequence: TGTGCCAGCAGCCTGCAGGGGGCAATCTATGGCTACACCTTC.

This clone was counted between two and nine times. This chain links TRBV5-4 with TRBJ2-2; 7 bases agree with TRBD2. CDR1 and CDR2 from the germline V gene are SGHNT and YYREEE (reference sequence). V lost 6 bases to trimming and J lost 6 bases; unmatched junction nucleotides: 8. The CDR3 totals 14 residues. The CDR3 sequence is CASTTWGRAGELFF. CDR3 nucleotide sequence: TGTGCCAGCACTACCTGGGGGAGGGCCGGGGAGCTGTTTTTT.

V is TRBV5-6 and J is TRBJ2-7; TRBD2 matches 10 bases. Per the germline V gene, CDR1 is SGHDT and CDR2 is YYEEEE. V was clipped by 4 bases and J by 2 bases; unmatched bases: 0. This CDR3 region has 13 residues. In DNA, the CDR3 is TGTGCCAGCAGCGGACTAGCGGCCTACGAGCAGTACTTC. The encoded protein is CASSGLAAYEQYF.

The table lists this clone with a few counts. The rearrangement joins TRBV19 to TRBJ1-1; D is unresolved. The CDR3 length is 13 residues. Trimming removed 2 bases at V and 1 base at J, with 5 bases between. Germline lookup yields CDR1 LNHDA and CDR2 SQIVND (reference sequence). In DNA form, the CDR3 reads TGTGCCAGTAGTATAATGAGGAACACTGAAGCTTTCTTT. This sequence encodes CASSIMRNTEAFF.

The CDR3 nucleotides are TGTGCCATCAGTGAGTCGCTAGGGGTGAACACCATATATTTT. It is translated as CAISESLGVNTIYF. The V call is TRBV10-3, the J call TRBJ1-3, with D maybe TRBD1 (5 bases). The V and J ends lost 0 bases and 7 bases respectively, with 10 bases between them. This CDR3 comprises 14 residues. Per germline, CDR1 ENHRY and CDR2 SYGVKD.

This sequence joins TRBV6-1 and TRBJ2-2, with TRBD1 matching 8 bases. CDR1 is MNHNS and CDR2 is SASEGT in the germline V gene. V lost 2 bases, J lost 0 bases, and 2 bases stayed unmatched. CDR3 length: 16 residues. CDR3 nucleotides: TGTGCCAGCAGTGAACAGGGGGCGGCGAACACCGGGGAGCTGTTTTTT. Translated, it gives CASSEQGAANTGELFF.

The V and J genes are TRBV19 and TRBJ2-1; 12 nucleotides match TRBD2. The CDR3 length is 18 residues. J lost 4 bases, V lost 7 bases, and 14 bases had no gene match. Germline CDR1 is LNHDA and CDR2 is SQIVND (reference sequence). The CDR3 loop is CASTPSGASGRVYNEQFF. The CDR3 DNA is TGTGCCAGTACCCCCTCTGGGGCTAGCGGGAGGGTTTACAATGAGCAGTTCTTC.

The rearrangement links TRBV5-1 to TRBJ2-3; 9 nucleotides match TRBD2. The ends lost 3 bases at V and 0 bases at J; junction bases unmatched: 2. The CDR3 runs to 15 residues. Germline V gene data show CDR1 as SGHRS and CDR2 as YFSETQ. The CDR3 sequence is CASSSTSGSTDTQYF. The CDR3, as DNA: TGCGCCAGCAGCTCAACTAGCGGGAGCACAGATACGCAGTATTTT.

CDR3 residues: CASSLVGRTRDYGYTF. DNA for the CDR3: TGTGCCAGCAGCTTGGTGGGCAGGACAAGGGACTATGGCTACACCTTC. The V call is TRBV5-8, the J call TRBJ1-2; possible D gene TRBD1, 5 bases. Trimming cost V 0 bases and J 3 bases, with 15 bases left between them. CDR3 length: 16 amino acids. Germline assignment: CDR1 SGHTS and CDR2 YDEGEE.

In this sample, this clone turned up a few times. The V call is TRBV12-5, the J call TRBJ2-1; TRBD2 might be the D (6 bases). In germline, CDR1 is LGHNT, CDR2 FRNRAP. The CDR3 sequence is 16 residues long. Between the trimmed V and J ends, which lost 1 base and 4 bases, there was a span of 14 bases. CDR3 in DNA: TGTGCTAGTGGTTTGGCTGCGGGACTGCCTTACAATGAGCAGTTCTTC. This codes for CASGLAAGLPYNEQFF. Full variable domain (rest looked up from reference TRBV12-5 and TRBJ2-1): DARVTQTPRHKVTEMGQEVTMRCQPILGHNTVFWYRQTMMQGLELLAYFRNRAPLDDSGMPKDRFSAEMPDATLATLKIQPSEPRDSAVYFCASGLAAGLPYNEQFFGPGTRLTVL.

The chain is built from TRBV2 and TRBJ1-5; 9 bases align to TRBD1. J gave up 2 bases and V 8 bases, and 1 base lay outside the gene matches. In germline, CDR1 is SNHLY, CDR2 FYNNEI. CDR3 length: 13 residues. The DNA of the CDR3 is TGTGCCAGCCGGACAGGGGGCAATCAGCCCCAGCATTTT. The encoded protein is CASRTGGNQPQHF. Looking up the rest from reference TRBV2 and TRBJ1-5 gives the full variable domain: EPEVTQTPSHQVTQMGQEVILRCVPISNHLYFYWYRQILGQKVEFLVSFYNNEISEKSEIFDDQFSVERPDGSNFTLKIRSTKLEDSAMYFCASRTGGNQPQHFGDGTRLSIL.

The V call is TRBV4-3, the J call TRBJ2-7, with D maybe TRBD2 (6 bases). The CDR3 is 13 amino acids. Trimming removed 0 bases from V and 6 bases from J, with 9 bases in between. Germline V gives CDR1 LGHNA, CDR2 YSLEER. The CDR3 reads CASSQDLEGEQYF. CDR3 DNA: TGCGCCAGCAGCCAAGATTTGGAGGGCGAGCAGTACTTC.

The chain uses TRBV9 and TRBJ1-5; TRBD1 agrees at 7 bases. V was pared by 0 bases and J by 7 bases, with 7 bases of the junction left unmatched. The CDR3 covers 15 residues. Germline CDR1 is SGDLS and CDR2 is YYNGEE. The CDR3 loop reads CASSVGTGQGQPQHF. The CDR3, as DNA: TGTGCCAGCAGCGTAGGGACAGGTCAGGGGCAGCCCCAGCATTTT.

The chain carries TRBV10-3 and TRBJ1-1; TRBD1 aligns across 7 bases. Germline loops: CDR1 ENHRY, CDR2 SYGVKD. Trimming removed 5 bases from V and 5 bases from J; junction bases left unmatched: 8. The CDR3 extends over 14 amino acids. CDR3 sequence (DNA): TGTGCCATCAGTAGACAGGGCGAGTGGACTGAAGCTTTCTTT. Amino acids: CAISRQGEWTEAFF.

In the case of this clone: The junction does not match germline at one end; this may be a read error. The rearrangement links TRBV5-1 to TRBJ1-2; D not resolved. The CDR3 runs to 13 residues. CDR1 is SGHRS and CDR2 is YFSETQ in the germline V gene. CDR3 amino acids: CASTLGGYYGYTF. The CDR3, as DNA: TGCGCCAGCACCTTGGGAGGATACTATGGCTACACCTTC.

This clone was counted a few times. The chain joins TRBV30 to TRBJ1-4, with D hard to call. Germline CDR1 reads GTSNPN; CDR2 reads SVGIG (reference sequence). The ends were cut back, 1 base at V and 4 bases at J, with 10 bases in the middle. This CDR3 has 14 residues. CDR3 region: CAWSGAPLNEKLFF. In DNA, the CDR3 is TGTGCCTGGAGTGGAGCGCCCCTTAATGAAAAACTGTTTTTT.

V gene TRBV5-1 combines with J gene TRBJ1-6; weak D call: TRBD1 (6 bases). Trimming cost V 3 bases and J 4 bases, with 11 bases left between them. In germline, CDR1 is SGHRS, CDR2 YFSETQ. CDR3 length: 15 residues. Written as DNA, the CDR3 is TGCGCCAGCAGCTCCAGGGACAATTATAATTCACCCCTCCACTTT. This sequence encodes CASSSRDNYNSPLHF.

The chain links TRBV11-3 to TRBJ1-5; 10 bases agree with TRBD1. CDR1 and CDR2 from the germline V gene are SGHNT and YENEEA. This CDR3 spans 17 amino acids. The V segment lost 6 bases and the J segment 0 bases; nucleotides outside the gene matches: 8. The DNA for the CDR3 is TGTGCCAGCAGGCCTTGGGGACAGGGGTATAGCAATCAGCCCCAGCATTTT. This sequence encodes CASRPWGQGYSNQPQHF.

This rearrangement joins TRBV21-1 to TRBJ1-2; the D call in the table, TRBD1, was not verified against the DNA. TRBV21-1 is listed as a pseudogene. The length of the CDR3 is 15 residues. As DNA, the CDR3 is TGTGCCAGCAGCAAAGAGGACAGGTTGTACAATGGCTACACCTTC. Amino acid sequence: CASSKEDRLYNGYTF.

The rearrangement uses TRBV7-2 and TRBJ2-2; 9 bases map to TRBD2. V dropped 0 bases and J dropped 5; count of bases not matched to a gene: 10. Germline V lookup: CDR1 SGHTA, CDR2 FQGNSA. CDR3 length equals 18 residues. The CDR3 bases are TGTGCCAGCAGCTTAGCTAGCGGGGGCCTCACGGGGACCGGGGAGCTGTTTTTT. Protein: CASSLASGGLTGTGELFF.

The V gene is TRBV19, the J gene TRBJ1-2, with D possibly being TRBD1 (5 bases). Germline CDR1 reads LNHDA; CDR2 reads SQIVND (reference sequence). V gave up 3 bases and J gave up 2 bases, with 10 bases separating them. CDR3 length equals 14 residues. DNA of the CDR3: TGTGCCAGTAGTATCCCAGGGTCAAACTATGGCTACACCTTC. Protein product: CASSIPGSNYGYTF.

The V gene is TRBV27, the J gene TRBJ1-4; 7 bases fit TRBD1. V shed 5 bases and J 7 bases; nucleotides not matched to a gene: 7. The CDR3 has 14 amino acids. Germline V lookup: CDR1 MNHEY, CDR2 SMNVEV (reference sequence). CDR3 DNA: TGTGCCAGCAGTGGACAGGTCCGGGGTGAAAAACTGTTTTTT. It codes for CASSGQVRGEKLFF.

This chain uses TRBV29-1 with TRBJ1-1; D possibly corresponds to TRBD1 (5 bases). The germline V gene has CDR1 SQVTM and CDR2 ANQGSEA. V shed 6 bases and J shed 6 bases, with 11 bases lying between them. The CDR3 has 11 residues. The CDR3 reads CSVGQGAEAFF. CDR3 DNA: TGCAGCGTCGGTCAGGGTGCTGAAGCTTTCTTT.

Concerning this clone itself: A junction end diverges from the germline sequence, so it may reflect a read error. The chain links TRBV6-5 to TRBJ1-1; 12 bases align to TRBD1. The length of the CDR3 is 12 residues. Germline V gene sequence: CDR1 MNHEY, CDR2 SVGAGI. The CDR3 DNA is TGTGCCAGCCTCAGCCCCGCGGGACAGGGGGCCTTT. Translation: CASLSPAGQGAF.

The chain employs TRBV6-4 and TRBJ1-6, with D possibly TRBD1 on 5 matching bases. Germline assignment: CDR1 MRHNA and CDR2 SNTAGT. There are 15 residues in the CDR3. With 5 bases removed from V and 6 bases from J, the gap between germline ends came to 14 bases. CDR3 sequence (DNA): TGTGCCAGCAGTTTGGAGACGGGGGTTAATTCACCCCTCCACTTT. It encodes CASSLETGVNSPLHF.

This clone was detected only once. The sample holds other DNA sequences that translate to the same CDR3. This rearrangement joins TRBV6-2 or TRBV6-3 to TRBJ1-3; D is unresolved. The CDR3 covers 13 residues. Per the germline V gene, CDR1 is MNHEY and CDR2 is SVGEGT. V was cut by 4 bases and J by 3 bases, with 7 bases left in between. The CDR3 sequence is CASSSNSGNTIYF. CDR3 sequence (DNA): TGTGCCAGCAGTTCCAACAGTGGAAACACCATATATTTT.

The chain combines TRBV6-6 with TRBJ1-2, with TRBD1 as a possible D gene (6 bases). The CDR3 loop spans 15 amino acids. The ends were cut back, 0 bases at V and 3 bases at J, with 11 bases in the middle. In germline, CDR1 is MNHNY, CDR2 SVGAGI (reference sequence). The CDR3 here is CASSYSGSGDYGYTF. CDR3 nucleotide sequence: TGTGCCAGCAGTTACTCGGGATCAGGGGACTATGGCTACACCTTC.